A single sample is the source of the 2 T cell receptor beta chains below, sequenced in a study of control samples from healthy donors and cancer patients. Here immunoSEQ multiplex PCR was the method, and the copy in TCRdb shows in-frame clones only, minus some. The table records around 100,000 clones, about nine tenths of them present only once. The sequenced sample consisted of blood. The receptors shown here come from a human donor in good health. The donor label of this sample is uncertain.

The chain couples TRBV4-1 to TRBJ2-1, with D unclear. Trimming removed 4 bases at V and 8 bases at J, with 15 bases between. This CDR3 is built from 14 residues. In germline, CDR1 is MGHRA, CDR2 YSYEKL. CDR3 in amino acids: CASSRSRTVDEQFF. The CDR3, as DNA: TGCGCCAGCAGCCGATCGAGGACGGTTGATGAGCAGTTCTTC.

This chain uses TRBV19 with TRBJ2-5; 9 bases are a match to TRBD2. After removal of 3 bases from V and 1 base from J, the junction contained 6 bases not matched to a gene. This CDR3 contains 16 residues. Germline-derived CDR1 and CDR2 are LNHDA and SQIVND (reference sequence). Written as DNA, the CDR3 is TGTGCCAGTAGTATGAGGTTGCGGGGGGGCCAAGAGACCCAGTACTTC. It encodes CASSMRLRGGQETQYF.